This T cell receptor (beta chain) was sequenced for a study of blood T cells in healthy people across ages. Whole-study results and caveats: Bulk PBMC profiling left naive and antigen-experienced comparisons inconclusive.

To note about this clonotype: Its antigen is not known.

Using a J-beta primer mix together with a sample-barcoded 5' primer, a second PCR was run for about 6 to 11 cycles. A template-switch adaptor with 12 random nucleotides tagged each cDNA molecule. TCRdb analysed the 5' RACE reads with MiXCR anew, one entry per CDR3 protein. Here the sample spans roughly 2 million distinct CDR3 sequences, about 50% being singletons. The CDR3 is 16 residues long. After removal of 3 bases from V and 11 bases from J, the junction contained 11 bases not matched to a gene. CDR1 is MDHEN and CDR2 is SYDVKM in the germline V gene. The sequenced sample was blood. The chain couples TRBV28 to TRBJ2-5; 14 nucleotides align to TRBD2. This sequence was found in a woman in her forties in good health. CDR3 loop: CASSFGGTSGGEEQYF. The CDR3 DNA is TGTGCCAGCAGTTTTGGCGGGACTAGCGGGGGAGAGGAGCAGTACTTC.